This T cell receptor beta chain was sequenced during a study of shared clonotypes between healthy human individuals. TCRdb's table, derived via immunoSEQ multiplex PCR, lists solely in-frame clones and lacks some. The table includes 550,000 to 800,000 clones, 90% detected once. Comment on this clone: Its antigen is not identified. The sample holds other DNA sequences that translate to the same CDR3.

Study-level points and caveats: Naive subsets generally had larger estimated richness than memory subsets. Naive CD4 clonotypes were shared across a few donors at roughly 5%. Even with large depth, rarefaction showed that sorted-subset sequencing was incomplete. Only blood was sampled; tissue repertoires likely differ.

CDR1 is MDHEN, CDR2 SYDVKM, per germline. V gave up 5 bases and J gave up 2 bases, with 10 bases separating them. The CDR3 extends over 13 amino acids. The sequence was collected from a man between 18 and 29 years old in good health. Some clones in this sample may be carry-over from other donors' samples. The V and J genes are TRBV28 and TRBJ2-7; D remains ambiguous. The material sequenced was memory CD8+ T cells from PBMCs. Subset reported: CD45RO+ cells pooled with CCR7-negative TemRA cells. CDR3 sequence reads: CASSLGRTYEQYF. CDR3 coding DNA: TGTGCCAGCAGTCTGGGAAGAACCTACGAGCAGTACTTC.